These 13 T cell receptor beta chains share one sample of origin, sequenced in a study of CD8+ T cells in alopecia areata. As the sequencing template, cDNA was produced by extracting RNA and reverse transcribing it. The protocol was immunoSEQ multiplex PCR, while the TCRdb copy is restricted to in-frame clones and leaves out a portion. The sample lists over 100,000 clones, about half occurring once. Treatment meaning: oral pan-JAK inhibitor, 5-10 mg twice daily. Here the sequenced sample was CD4+ T cells sorted from blood, taken at week 4, from a patient treated with tofacitinib. The receptors were gathered from a human donor with alopecia areata.

The V call is TRBV5-1, the J call TRBJ2-1, with D unresolved. V was cut by 4 bases and J by 9 bases, with 8 bases left in between. Germline CDR1 and CDR2: SGHRS and YFSETQ. The CDR3 length is 11 residues. The DNA for the CDR3 is TGCGCCAGCAGCCAGGACCTTGAGCAGTTCTTC. It translates to CASSQDLEQFF.

This chain connects TRBV4-1 to TRBJ2-4; 7 bases are a match to TRBD2. With V trimmed by 8 bases and J by 8 bases, 15 bases remained unmatched. Germline CDR1 is MGHRA and CDR2 is YSYEKL. This CDR3 region has 15 residues. The CDR3 bases are TGCGCCAGCCGTCCCGGGACTATCAGTGAGGACATTCAGTACTTC. Its protein product is CASRPGTISEDIQYF.

In this sample, this clone turned up a few times. The chain joins TRBV29-1 to TRBJ1-1; D unresolved. This CDR3 is built from 12 residues. Germline CDR1 SQVTM, CDR2 ANQGSEA. V shed 6 bases and J shed 4 bases, with 12 bases lying between them. This chain's CDR3 is CSVAFKGTEAFF. CDR3 sequence (DNA): TGCAGCGTGGCCTTTAAGGGCACTGAAGCTTTCTTT.

CDR3 nucleotide sequence: TGCAGCGTTGAAAAGCATATGTCTAGCACAGATACGCAGTATTTT. It translates to CSVEKHMSSTDTQYF. V and J are TRBV29-1 and TRBJ2-3, with D hard to call. Germline V gives CDR1 SQVTM, CDR2 ANQGSEA. The germline V and J ends were trimmed by 2 bases and 0 bases, with 12 bases remaining between them. CDR3 size: 15 residues.

This clone appeared a few times. The V and J genes are TRBV2 and TRBJ2-7, with a tentative D call TRBD2 (5 bases). CDR1 and CDR2 from the germline V gene are SNHLY and FYNNEI. V gave up 1 base and J gave up 2 bases, with 12 bases separating them. The CDR3 spans 15 residues. The CDR3 reads CASSEGSSGPYEQYF. DNA for the CDR3: TGTGCCAGCAGTGAAGGATCCAGCGGACCCTACGAGCAGTACTTC.

The chain employs TRBV30 and TRBJ1-1; D gene unclear. The CDR3 consists of 15 residues. Trimming removed 2 bases from V and 0 bases from J, with 13 bases in between. Germline CDR1 and CDR2: GTSNPN and SVGIG (reference sequence). In nucleotides, the CDR3 is TGTGCCTGGAGTCGGACGCTAATTATGAACACTGAAGCTTTCTTT. It is translated as CAWSRTLIMNTEAFF.

This rearrangement joins TRBV29-1 to TRBJ2-7, with TRBD1 matching over 11 bases. CDR1 is SQVTM, CDR2 ANQGSEA, per germline. The CDR3 consists of 15 residues. With V trimmed by 6 bases and J by 0 bases, 7 bases remained unmatched. CDR3 sequence (DNA): TGCAGCGTGACCACCGGGACAGGGGGCTCCTACGAGCAGTACTTC. It codes for CSVTTGTGGSYEQYF.

This chain's CDR3 is CASSQEQGNYGYTF. The CDR3 region has the DNA TGCGCCAGCAGCCAAGAACAGGGTAACTATGGCTACACCTTC. The chain employs TRBV4-1 and TRBJ1-2; tentative D call: TRBD1 (6 bases). Germline values: CDR1 MGHRA, CDR2 YSYEKL. This CDR3 region has 14 residues. Trimming pared 0 bases from V and 1 base from J, leaving 6 bases between.

The chain uses TRBV5-1 and TRBJ1-2; D not certain. Trimming cost V 0 bases and J 3 bases, with 6 bases left between them. CDR1 SGHRS and CDR2 YFSETQ come from the germline V gene. The CDR3 spans 13 residues. The CDR3 spells CASSLGLDYGYTF. The CDR3 coding sequence is TGCGCCAGCAGCTTGGGGTTGGACTATGGCTACACCTTC.

V is TRBV29-1 and J is TRBJ2-5; D gene uncertain. The V and J ends lost 7 bases and 4 bases respectively, with 10 bases between them. The length of the CDR3 is 11 residues. Germline assignment: CDR1 SQVTM and CDR2 ANQGSEA. The CDR3 nucleotides read TGCAGCGCCCGATCTCCAGAGACCCAGTACTTC. This encodes CSARSPETQYF.

V and J are TRBV6-6 and TRBJ2-5; 7 nucleotides agree with TRBD1. Trimming at V came to 6 bases and at J to 1 base, leaving 11 bases not matched to a gene. CDR3 length equals 16 residues. Germline V CDR1 and CDR2: MNHNY, SVGAGI (reference sequence). The CDR3 DNA reads as TGTGCCAGCAGGAAGATATTCACAGGGGCCCAAGAGACCCAGTACTTC. It codes for CASRKIFTGAQETQYF.

The rearrangement links TRBV29-1 to TRBJ2-1; 10 bases map to TRBD2. The junction had 7 bases not matched to a gene; V was cut back by 4 bases and J by 4 bases. Germline-derived CDR1 and CDR2 are SQVTM and ANQGSEA. CDR3 length: 15 amino acids. CDR3 protein: CSVGMVAGGYNEQFF. DNA for the CDR3: TGCAGCGTTGGGATGGTAGCGGGAGGTTACAATGAGCAGTTCTTC.

V usage is TRBV18 and J usage is TRBJ2-5; 8 nucleotides match TRBD1. Germline CDR1 is KGHSH and CDR2 is LQKENI. The CDR3 spans 14 residues. V shed 2 bases, J shed 7 bases, and the junction held 6 bases outside the gene matches. In DNA, the CDR3 is TGTGCCAGCTCACCAGGACAGGGTTTCGGGACCCAGTACTTC. Residues: CASSPGQGFGTQYF.